This T cell receptor (beta chain) was recorded in a study of shared clonotypes between healthy human individuals. Naivety among CD8 cells was defined by CD45RO negativity and positive CCR7 selection, thereby excluding terminally differentiated effector memory CD45RA+ cells. Clones were read by immunoSEQ multiplex PCR, and TCRdb kept only the in-frame ones, dropping some. This sample carries about 2.2 million clones, roughly 95% of them seen once, and the ten largest clones take more than 1.5%. The sequence was collected from a young man in good health. Some clones in this sample may be carry-over from other donors' samples. Sequencing was carried out using naive CD8+ T cells from PBMCs.

The CDR3 region has the DNA TGTGCCAGCAGTTTAAAGGGGCTAGACCCTTACGAGCAGTACTTC. The encoded protein is CASSLKGLDPYEQYF. This sequence joins TRBV27 and TRBJ2-7, with D maybe TRBD1 (5 bases). Trimming took 2 bases from V and 4 from J, leaving 15 bases between them. Germline V lookup: CDR1 MNHEY, CDR2 SMNVEV (reference sequence). The length of the CDR3 is 15 residues.